One and the same sample provided the 31 T cell receptor beta chains below, sequenced in a study of T cell responses to AZD1222 COVID-19 vaccine. Produced via immunoSEQ multiplex PCR; TCRdb's table is partial and in-frame only. The sample contains roughly 200,000 clones, roughly 92% of which appear only once. The sequencing used peripheral blood, collected 28 days after the second dose of the MenACWY control vaccine. These receptors came from an adult who received the MenACWY meningococcal vaccine as a control.

CDR3 sequence: CSVEEGETQYF. The CDR3 DNA is TGCAGCGTTGAAGAGGGAGAGACCCAGTACTTC. The V gene is TRBV29-1, the J gene TRBJ2-5; D is uncertain. CDR3 length: 11 amino acids. Trimming took off 0 bases at V and 4 bases at J, with 3 bases between the two ends. Germline values: CDR1 SQVTM, CDR2 ANQGSEA.

The chain recombines TRBV4-1 with TRBJ2-1, with 9 nucleotides matching TRBD2. V trimming: 0 bases; J trimming: 3 bases; junction bases outside the gene matches: 3. This CDR3 spans 16 amino acids. Germline values: CDR1 MGHRA, CDR2 YSYEKL. The CDR3 here is CASSQETSGYYNEQFF. CDR3 DNA: TGCGCCAGCAGCCAAGAAACTAGCGGGTACTACAATGAGCAGTTCTTC.

The chain joins TRBV27 to TRBJ1-2; D is undetermined. Germline-derived CDR1 and CDR2 are MNHEY and SMNVEV (reference sequence). The CDR3 contains 13 residues. V was clipped by 3 bases and J by 7 bases, with 12 bases between them. CDR3 sequence (DNA): TGTGCCAGCAGTTTTGAGGGAGGTGGTGGCTACACCTTC. As protein: CASSFEGGGGYTF.

The V gene is TRBV21-1, the J gene TRBJ1-1; the D segment call TRBD1 is taken from the table without a DNA check. TRBV21-1 is a recognized pseudogene. This CDR3 is built from 18 residues. Here the CDR3 DNA reads TGTGCCAGCAGCAAGGGTTGGAAAAGGGCCAGGGTGAACACTGAAGCTTTCTTT. It specifies CASSKGWKRARVNTEAFF.

This chain links TRBV19 with TRBJ1-1; unclear D gene. The germline V and J ends were trimmed by 5 bases and 7 bases, with 17 bases remaining between them. Germline-derived CDR1 and CDR2 are LNHDA and SQIVND (reference sequence). The CDR3 is 14 residues long. The CDR3 DNA sequence: TGTGCCAGTAGTGGAGCCCCGCGGCTGAATGAAGCTTTCTTT. Translating gives CASSGAPRLNEAFF. Complete variable domain (other parts from reference TRBV19 and TRBJ1-1): DGGITQSPKYLFRKEGQNVTLSCEQNLNHDAMYWYRQDPGQGLRLIYYSQIVNDFQKGDIAEGYSVSREKKESFPLTVTSAQKNPTAFYLCASSGAPRLNEAFFGQGTRLTVV.

The chain combines TRBV11-1 with TRBJ2-3; D unresolved. Per the germline V gene, CDR1 is SGHAT and CDR2 is FQDESV (reference sequence). The length of the CDR3 is 14 residues. Between the trimmed V and J ends, which lost 8 bases and 5 bases, there was a span of 17 bases. CDR3 in amino acids: CASRLAASKDTQYF. As DNA, the CDR3 is TGTGCCAGCCGCCTGGCAGCTTCGAAAGATACGCAGTATTTT. Based on the CDR3 plus reference TRBV11-1 and TRBJ2-3, the full variable domain is EAEVAQSPRYKITEKSQAVAFWCDPISGHATLYWYRQILGQGPELLVQFQDESVVDDSQLPKDRFSAERLKGVDSTLKIQPAELGDSAMYLCASRLAASKDTQYFGPGTRLTVL.

V gene TRBV11-3 combines with J gene TRBJ1-1; D might be TRBD1 (5 bases). The ends were cut back, 3 bases at V and 5 bases at J, with 10 bases in the middle. In germline, CDR1 is SGHNT, CDR2 YENEEA. CDR3 length: 13 residues. CDR3 sequence: CASSFGAETEAFF. The CDR3 DNA follows: TGTGCCAGCAGCTTTGGGGCAGAAACTGAAGCTTTCTTT.

The chain links TRBV28 to TRBJ1-2; 8 nucleotides align to TRBD1. This CDR3 has 15 residues. CDR1 and CDR2 from the germline V gene are MDHEN and SYDVKM. Losses at the gene ends were 6 bases for V and 1 base for J; bases not matched to a gene: 7. The CDR3 region has the DNA TGTGCCAGCAGCGAAGCAGGGGGCCTTAACTATGGCTACACCTTC. This translates into CASSEAGGLNYGYTF.

On this clone itself: The identical CDR3 is also encoded by other nucleotide sequences in the sample. This rearrangement joins TRBV4-3 to TRBJ2-5; 8 nucleotides align to TRBD1. The CDR3 length is 14 residues. Germline CDR1 LGHNA, CDR2 YSLEER. After removal of 3 bases from V and 0 bases from J, the junction contained 0 bases not matched to a gene. The CDR3 sequence: CASSQGQDQETQYF. The DNA of the CDR3 is TGCGCCAGCAGCCAGGGACAGGACCAAGAGACCCAGTACTTC.

The CDR3 DNA reads TGTGCCAGCAGCAAAGAAAGGACGTTTTTT. Translation gives CASSKERTFF. This chain joins TRBV21-1 and TRBJ1-3. TRBV21-1 is listed as a pseudogene. CDR3 length equals 10 residues.

The chain uses TRBV18 and TRBJ2-7; 10 nucleotides agree with TRBD2. This CDR3 has 14 amino acids. J gave up 7 bases and V 0 bases, and 3 bases lay outside the gene matches. Per germline, CDR1 KGHSH and CDR2 LQKENI. CDR3 nucleotides: TGTGCCAGCTCACCACCGGGACTAGCGAGAGAGCAGTACTTC. This encodes CASSPPGLAREQYF.

The V call is TRBV27, the J call TRBJ2-5; D is perhaps TRBD1 (6 bases). The germline V gene encodes CDR1 MNHEY and CDR2 SMNVEV (reference sequence). V lost 4 bases, J lost 5 bases, and 11 bases lay in between. This CDR3 has 13 residues. The CDR3 sequence is CASSWAGEETQYF. The CDR3 DNA sequence: TGTGCCAGCAGTTGGGCAGGGGAGGAGACCCAGTACTTC.

The chain combines TRBV5-6 with TRBJ2-7, with TRBD2 matching over 11 bases. The V segment lost 4 bases and the J segment 7 bases; nucleotides outside the gene matches: 13. The CDR3 extends over 16 amino acids. Germline V gives CDR1 SGHDT, CDR2 YYEEEE. For the CDR3, the DNA is TGTGCCAGCAGCAAGGTCTTAGCGGGAGGGCCGGGGGAGCAGTACTTC. Translated, it gives CASSKVLAGGPGEQYF.

This clone has just one count. The chain couples TRBV7-9 to TRBJ2-1; 10 positions match TRBD2. CDR3 length equals 15 residues. CDR1 and CDR2 from the germline V gene are SEHNR and FQNEAQ (reference sequence). After removal of 5 bases from V and 9 bases from J, the junction contained 10 bases not matched to a gene. CDR3 bases: TGTGCCAGCAGCCAATCTAGCGGGAGCTGGATTGAGCAGTTCTTC. Translated: CASSQSSGSWIEQFF.

V usage is TRBV14 and J usage is TRBJ1-1; no firm D call. The V gene lost 6 bases and the J gene lost 8 bases, with 16 bases spanning the gap. The CDR3 contains 13 residues. CDR1 and CDR2 from the germline V gene are SGHDN and FVKESK. Here the CDR3 DNA reads TGTGCCAGCAGTCTCCGGGCCCACCGGGAAGCTTTCTTT. This gives the protein CASSLRAHREAFF.

Remarks on this clone: One end of the junction is discordant with germline, which a read error may explain. The chain carries TRBV5-5 and TRBJ1-6; D not resolved. The CDR3 totals 15 residues. Germline V gene lookup returns CDR1 SGHKS and CDR2 YYEKEE (reference sequence). CDR3 region: CASSLEGHSNSPLHF. The CDR3 region has the DNA TGTGCCAGCAGCTTGGAAGGTCATTCAAATTCCCCCCTCCACTTT. Looking up the rest from reference TRBV5-5 and TRBJ1-6 gives the full variable domain: DAGVTQSPTHLIKTRGQQVTLRCSPISGHKSVSWYQQVLGQGPQFIFQYYEKEERGRGNFPDRFSARQFPNYSSELNVNALLLGDSALYLCASSLEGHSNSPLHFGNGTRLTVT.

The chain couples TRBV6-2 or TRBV6-3 to TRBJ1-5; unclear D gene. With 6 bases removed from V and 2 bases from J, the gap between germline ends came to 14 bases. The V gene's germline CDR1 is MNHEY and CDR2 SVGEGT. The CDR3 length is 15 residues. The CDR3 loop is CASSLDRGGNQPQHF. In DNA, the CDR3 is TGTGCCAGCAGCTTGGACCGGGGTGGCAATCAGCCCCAGCATTTT.

This clone was observed a single time. The CDR3 reads CASSLLAVSSYEQYF. The CDR3 coding sequence is TGTGCCAGCAGCCTACTAGCGGTGAGCTCCTACGAGCAGTACTTC. The gene calls are TRBV7-9 and TRBJ2-7; 8 bases match TRBD2. CDR3 length: 15 amino acids. Germline V gene sequence: CDR1 SEHNR, CDR2 FQNEAQ (reference sequence). Trimming cost V 5 bases and J 0 bases; bases outside gene matches: 6.

This clone was seen only a few times. V and J are TRBV10-3 and TRBJ1-4; no definite D call. CDR1 ENHRY and CDR2 SYGVKD come from the germline V gene. V was clipped by 2 bases and J by 7 bases, with 2 bases between them. The CDR3 sequence is 11 residues long. CDR3 in DNA: TGTGCCATCAGTGAGGCTGAAAAACTGTTTTTT. Translation: CAISEAEKLFF.

The chain is built from TRBV30 and TRBJ1-2; a weak D match, TRBD1 (6 bases). The germline gives CDR1 GTSNPN, CDR2 SVGIG (reference sequence). V was clipped by 0 bases and J by 4 bases, with 9 bases between them. The CDR3 consists of 13 residues. This chain's CDR3 is CAWSVRGGYGYTF. CDR3 DNA sequence: TGTGCCTGGAGTGTACGAGGGGGCTATGGCTACACCTTC.

The rearrangement joins TRBV9 to TRBJ1-5; weak D call: TRBD1 (6 bases). CDR1 SGDLS and CDR2 YYNGEE come from the germline V gene. Trimming pared 4 bases from V and 6 bases from J, leaving 17 bases between. This CDR3 spans 15 amino acids. This chain's CDR3 is CASSPNAGARQPQHF. CDR3 nucleotide sequence: TGTGCCAGCAGCCCGAACGCGGGGGCACGTCAGCCCCAGCATTTT.

This sequence joins TRBV3-1 (or the pseudogene TRBV3-2) and TRBJ2-1, with D tentatively TRBD1 (5 bases). Per the germline V gene, CDR1 is LGHDT and CDR2 is YNNKEL (reference sequence). V gave up 5 bases and J gave up 5 bases, with 16 bases separating them. CDR3 length equals 15 residues. The CDR3 loop reads CASSRAQGSNNEQFF. As DNA, the CDR3 is TGTGCCAGCAGCAGAGCCCAGGGTAGCAACAATGAGCAGTTCTTC.

The count of this clone is one. The gene calls are TRBV15 and TRBJ1-4; TRBD1 agrees at 8 bases. Germline lookup yields CDR1 LNHNV and CDR2 YYDKDF (reference sequence). The V and J ends lost 7 bases and 8 bases, in that order; junction bases with no gene match: 15. This CDR3 spans 16 amino acids. CDR3 residues: CATTQGAGGPFEKLFF. DNA of the CDR3: TGTGCCACCACCCAGGGGGCCGGAGGTCCCTTCGAAAAACTGTTTTTT.

This clone was counted between two and nine times. The rearrangement links TRBV28 to TRBJ2-7, with 11 bases fitting TRBD2. Germline CDR1 and CDR2: MDHEN and SYDVKM. Germline trimming cut 6 bases from V and 1 base from J; bases unmatched to any gene: 8. The CDR3 extends over 16 amino acids. CDR3 region: CASRSLAGGFSYEQYF. The CDR3 coding sequence is TGTGCCAGCAGATCCTTAGCGGGAGGGTTTTCCTACGAGCAGTACTTC. The full variable domain, its missing parts supplied by reference TRBV28 and TRBJ2-7, is DVKVTQSSRYLVKRTGEKVFLECVQDMDHENMFWYRQDPGLGLRLIYFSYDVKMKEKGDIPEGYSVSREKKERFSLILESASTNQTSMYLCASRSLAGGFSYEQYFGPGTRLTVT.

The chain recombines TRBV11-2 with TRBJ2-2, with 10 nucleotides matching TRBD2. This CDR3 spans 15 amino acids. V shed 5 bases, J shed 5 bases, and the junction held 5 bases outside the gene matches. Germline CDR1 SGHAT, CDR2 FQNNGV. CDR3 in DNA: TGTGCCAGCAGCCCTAGCGGGAGAGGTACCGGGGAGCTGTTTTTT. The encoded protein is CASSPSGRGTGELFF.

The chain has TRBV16 and TRBJ1-1, with D tentatively TRBD1 (5 bases). This CDR3 is built from 13 residues. Germline V gene sequence: CDR1 KGHSY, CDR2 FQNENV. Between the trimmed V and J ends, which lost 4 bases and 0 bases, there was a span of 6 bases. DNA of the CDR3: TGTGCCAGCAGCCCGACAGTGAACACTGAAGCTTTCTTT. Translating gives CASSPTVNTEAFF.

The chain couples TRBV11-3 to TRBJ2-4; 8 bases are a match to TRBD1. Germline CDR1 is SGHNT and CDR2 is YENEEA. CDR3 length: 13 amino acids. V shed 5 bases, J shed 10 bases, and the junction held 7 bases outside the gene matches. The CDR3 DNA follows: TGTGCCAGCAGCCGAAGACAGGGGAGTATTCAGTACTTC. This encodes CASSRRQGSIQYF. Based on the CDR3 plus reference TRBV11-3 and TRBJ2-4, the full variable domain is EAGVVQSPRYKIIEKKQPVAFWCNPISGHNTLYWYLQNLGQGPELLIRYENEEAVDDSQLPKDRFSAERLKGVDSTLKIQPAELGDSAVYLCASSRRQGSIQYFGAGTRLSVL.

This chain's CDR3 is CASSQDGQTQYEQYF. The CDR3 coding sequence is TGCGCCAGCAGCCAAGACGGACAGACCCAATACGAGCAGTACTTC. The chain employs TRBV4-3 and TRBJ2-7, with D possibly being TRBD1 (6 bases). Trimming pared 0 bases from V and 4 bases from J, leaving 13 bases between. CDR1 is LGHNA and CDR2 is YSLEER in the germline V gene. This CDR3 region has 15 residues.

This chain links TRBV28 with TRBJ1-2, with 10 positions matching TRBD1. Germline-derived CDR1 and CDR2 are MDHEN and SYDVKM. The CDR3 sequence is 15 residues long. Trimming cost V 7 bases and J 2 bases; bases outside gene matches: 7. CDR3 sequence (DNA): TGTGCCAGCAACTCAGGACAGGGGGGGAACTATGGCTACACCTTC. Translating gives CASNSGQGGNYGYTF.

The J gene is TRBJ1-1, the V gene TRBV15, with D hard to call. The germline gives CDR1 LNHNV, CDR2 YYDKDF (reference sequence). The CDR3 runs to 12 residues. Trimming took off 8 bases at V and 1 base at J, with 8 bases between the two ends. CDR3 bases: TGTGCCACCGGGCAGAGGAACACTGAAGCTTTCTTT. Translating it yields CATGQRNTEAFF. Using reference TRBV15 and TRBJ1-1 for the parts outside the CDR3, the full variable domain is DAMVIQNPRYQVTQFGKPVTLSCSQTLNHNVMYWYQQKSSQAPKLLFHYYDKDFNNEADTPDNFQSRRPNTSFCFLDIRSPGLGDTAMYLCATGQRNTEAFFGQGTRLTVV.

This chain connects TRBV6-5 to TRBJ1-5; possible D gene TRBD1, 6 bases. Trimming took 1 base from V and 6 from J, leaving 16 bases between them. This CDR3 spans 16 amino acids. CDR1 MNHEY and CDR2 SVGAGI come from the germline V gene. The CDR3 DNA follows: TGTGCCAGCAGTTACTGGGGGGCAGGGGCGACTCAGCCCCAGCATTTT. Protein product: CASSYWGAGATQPQHF.